The 23 T cell receptor beta chains below were found in one sample sequenced in a study of shared clonotypes between healthy human individuals. The table came from immunoSEQ multiplex PCR; TCRdb's copy has only in-frame clones and leaves some out. The table shows millions of clones, with over 85% occurring only once. Sequencing used naive CD4+ T cells from PBMCs. Described subset: CD45RA+ positively selected. The receptors originated from a man aged 18 to 30 in good health. Some clones in this sample may be carry-over from other donors' samples.

This clone showed up just once. The chain recombines TRBV19 with TRBJ2-7, with 9 positions matching TRBD1. The germline CDR1 and CDR2 sequences are LNHDA and SQIVND (reference sequence). Trimming at V came to 1 base and at J to 2 bases, leaving 3 bases not matched to a gene. The CDR3 covers 15 residues. CDR3 in DNA: TGTGCCAGTAGTATAGCGGGACAGGGAACCTACGAGCAGTACTTC. This codes for CASSIAGQGTYEQYF.

The gene calls are TRBV9 and TRBJ1-5; 7 nucleotides align to TRBD1. The germline CDR1 and CDR2 sequences are SGDLS and YYNGEE. Germline trimming cut 2 bases from V and 4 bases from J; bases unmatched to any gene: 3. This CDR3 comprises 14 residues. CDR3 DNA: TGTGCCAGCAGCGTGACAGGGCGAAATCAGCCCCAGCATTTT. It is translated as CASSVTGRNQPQHF.

To note about this clone: The sample carries other DNA sequences with the same CDR3. The genes are TRBV28 and TRBJ2-7, with D possibly being TRBD2 (7 bases). The CDR3 is 14 amino acids. Trimming cost V 2 bases and J 3 bases, with 11 bases left between them. CDR1 MDHEN and CDR2 SYDVKM come from the germline V gene. CDR3 in amino acids: CASSLGGGVYEQYF. CDR3 sequence (DNA): TGTGCCAGCAGTTTAGGGGGGGGCGTCTACGAGCAGTACTTC.

The chain recombines TRBV2 with TRBJ2-3; D is perhaps TRBD2 (5 bases). Germline CDR1 SNHLY, CDR2 FYNNEI. Trimming took off 4 bases at V and 0 bases at J, with 11 bases between the two ends. The length of the CDR3 is 15 residues. The CDR3 bases are TGTGCCAGCAGTGGGGCGGGCCTAAGCACAGATACGCAGTATTTT. Encoded protein: CASSGAGLSTDTQYF.

As regards this clone: Other nucleotide sequences from this sample produce the same CDR3. The chain employs TRBV7-3 and TRBJ2-5, with 7 positions matching TRBD1. The J segment lost 4 bases and the V segment lost 4 bases, leaving 3 bases of the junction unmatched. CDR3 length: 13 amino acids. Germline values: CDR1 SGHTA, CDR2 FQGTGA. In DNA form, the CDR3 reads TGTGCCAGCAGCTCAAACAGGGGAGAGACCCAGTACTTC. Translated, it gives CASSSNRGETQYF. Complete variable domain (other parts from reference TRBV7-3 and TRBJ2-5): GAGVSQTPSNKVTEKGKYVELRCDPISGHTALYWYRQSLGQGPEFLIYFQGTGAADDSGLPNDRFFAVRPEGSVSTLKIQRTERGDSAVYLCASSSNRGETQYFGPGTRLLVL.

In this sample, this clone turned up once. The gene calls are TRBV5-1 and TRBJ2-3; D may be TRBD1 or TRBD2 (5 bases each). Per the germline V gene, CDR1 is SGHRS and CDR2 is YFSETQ. Deletions cut 2 bases from V and 3 bases from J, with 16 bases between. The CDR3 is 16 amino acids. The CDR3 DNA sequence: TGCGCCAGCAGCTTCCCTACAGGTGGGAGTACAGATACGCAGTATTTT. This gives the protein CASSFPTGGSTDTQYF.

This chain connects TRBV7-2 to TRBJ1-4; TRBD1 aligns across 9 bases. With V trimmed by 7 bases and J by 8 bases, 14 bases remained unmatched. This CDR3 contains 16 residues. Germline V gene data show CDR1 as SGHTA and CDR2 as FQGNSA. Written as DNA, the CDR3 is TGTGCCAGCAAACGACCCGGGACAGGGATCGGGGAAAAACTGTTTTTT. Protein product: CASKRPGTGIGEKLFF.

A note on this clone: Other DNA sequences in the sample encode the same CDR3. The V gene is TRBV7-2, the J gene TRBJ2-5; 7 bases map to TRBD2. The junction had 5 bases not matched to a gene; V was cut back by 5 bases and J by 2 bases. The CDR3 contains 14 residues. CDR1 and CDR2 from the germline V gene are SGHTA and FQGNSA. The CDR3 sequence: CASSLGGLQETQYF. DNA for the CDR3: TGTGCCAGCAGCCTTGGGGGACTACAAGAGACCCAGTACTTC.

The V call is TRBV5-4, the J call TRBJ2-7; perhaps D is TRBD1 or TRBD2 (5 bases each). Germline CDR1 is SGHNT and CDR2 is YYREEE (reference sequence). V was trimmed by 0 bases and J by 12 bases, leaving 16 bases between them. The CDR3 runs to 13 residues. The CDR3 DNA reads TGTGCCAGCAGCTTGGCCGGGACCACCGGAAGGTACTTC. This translates into CASSLAGTTGRYF.

This sequence joins TRBV5-1 and TRBJ2-7, with D uncertain. The CDR3 length is 15 residues. Germline CDR1 reads SGHRS; CDR2 reads YFSETQ. V lost 0 bases and J 1 base, leaving 11 bases between the germline ends. The CDR3 DNA follows: TGCGCCAGCAGCTTGGAGGCCAGGCTATCCTACGAGCAGTACTTC. It specifies CASSLEARLSYEQYF.

The chain employs TRBV10-1 and TRBJ2-3, with TRBD2 matching over 10 bases. CDR1 is WNHNN, CDR2 SYGVQD, per germline (reference sequence). J lost 7 bases, V lost 1 base, and 5 bases had no gene match. The CDR3 has 15 residues. The DNA of the CDR3 is TGCGCCAGCAGTGAGTGGGCTAGCGGGAGAAATACGCAGTATTTT. Translated, it gives CASSEWASGRNTQYF.

As to this clone: Distinct nucleotide sequences in the sample also encode this CDR3. The gene calls are TRBV7-3 and TRBJ2-2; D remains unclear. This CDR3 comprises 14 residues. Trimming shortened V by 2 bases and J by 2 bases, and 6 bases separated the two germline ends. Germline CDR1 SGHTA, CDR2 FQGTGA. The CDR3 loop is CASSLRANTGELFF. In DNA, the CDR3 is TGTGCCAGCAGCTTACGGGCCAACACCGGGGAGCTGTTTTTT.

The chain recombines TRBV30 with TRBJ2-1; no firm D call. The germline V gene has CDR1 GTSNPN and CDR2 SVGIG (reference sequence). Trimming stripped 3 bases from V and 4 bases from J, with 19 bases between. CDR3 length equals 16 residues. CDR3 nucleotides: TGTGCCTGGAGCGGGCTCGGGTCGACAAAATACAATGAGCAGTTCTTC. This gives the protein CAWSGLGSTKYNEQFF.

The chain is built from TRBV28 and TRBJ2-4; weak D call: TRBD1 (5 bases). There are 14 residues in the CDR3. Germline-derived CDR1 and CDR2 are MDHEN and SYDVKM. The V and J ends lost 3 bases and 0 bases respectively, with 6 bases between them. CDR3 DNA: TGTGCCAGCAGTTTCCAGGGAGCCAAAAACATTCAGTACTTC. Protein product: CASSFQGAKNIQYF.

The chain combines TRBV5-1 with TRBJ2-7; D perhaps matches TRBD2 (5 bases). The V and J ends lost 0 bases and 3 bases respectively, with 16 bases between them. The CDR3 is made up of 16 amino acids. Germline CDR1 and CDR2: SGHRS and YFSETQ. CDR3 coding DNA: TGCGCCAGCAGCTTGGCCGATCGGACTGACGGCTACGAGCAGTACTTC. It translates to CASSLADRTDGYEQYF.

The chain carries TRBV4-1 and TRBJ2-1, with D perhaps TRBD2 (7 bases). The germline V gene encodes CDR1 MGHRA and CDR2 YSYEKL. Trimming took off 1 base at V and 3 bases at J, with 16 bases between the two ends. This CDR3 contains 17 residues. The CDR3 bases are TGCGCCAGCAGCCAAGGGGTAGGGGGAGGGAACTACAATGAGCAGTTCTTC. Translated, it gives CASSQGVGGGNYNEQFF.

The genes are TRBV9 and TRBJ2-2; D is possibly TRBD2 (6 bases). CDR3 length: 15 amino acids. Germline V lookup: CDR1 SGDLS, CDR2 YYNGEE. V lost 1 base and J 1 base, leaving 8 bases between the germline ends. The CDR3 coding sequence is TGTGCCAGCAGCGTACGGGGACTGAACACCGGGGAGCTGTTTTTT. This encodes CASSVRGLNTGELFF.

The chain uses TRBV2 and TRBJ2-2, with 7 bases lining up with TRBD2. With 0 bases clipped from V and 0 bases from J, the junction kept 4 bases outside the gene matches. Germline lookup yields CDR1 SNHLY and CDR2 FYNNEI. This CDR3 is built from 17 residues. CDR3 in amino acids: CASSEALAAANTGELFF. CDR3 bases: TGTGCCAGCAGTGAAGCCCTAGCGGCCGCGAACACCGGGGAGCTGTTTTTT.

The chain employs TRBV4-1 and TRBJ1-2; the match to TRBD1 covers 7 bases. Trimming cost V 0 bases and J 7 bases; bases outside gene matches: 8. Per the germline V gene, CDR1 is MGHRA and CDR2 is YSYEKL. There are 15 residues in the CDR3. The CDR3 reads CASSQERGPTGGYTF. CDR3 DNA sequence: TGCGCCAGCAGCCAAGAAAGGGGGCCAACTGGTGGCTACACCTTC.

The chain recombines TRBV29-1 with TRBJ2-7; 7 nucleotides agree with TRBD2. This CDR3 has 11 amino acids. Germline V lookup: CDR1 SQVTM, CDR2 ANQGSEA. Unmatched junction bases numbered 4, after V lost 7 bases and J lost 4 bases. CDR3 nucleotides: TGCAGCGCGGGGAGGGCGTACGAGCAGTACTTC. The encoded protein is CSAGRAYEQYF.

The chain is built from TRBV6-1 and TRBJ2-1; D gene unclear. The germline CDR1 and CDR2 sequences are MNHNS and SASEGT. CDR3 size: 13 residues. Trimming pared 6 bases from V and 9 bases from J, leaving 15 bases between. CDR3 residues: CASSAVHGSEQFF. The CDR3 DNA sequence: TGTGCCAGCAGCGCCGTCCATGGTAGTGAGCAGTTCTTC.

V usage is TRBV11-3 and J usage is TRBJ1-1; D is ambiguous. With 1 base removed from V and 0 bases from J, the gap between germline ends came to 9 bases. Germline assignment: CDR1 SGHNT and CDR2 YENEEA. The CDR3 length is 15 residues. CDR3 DNA: TGTGCCAGCAGCTTAGTAGGCCGGATGAACACTGAAGCTTTCTTT. Protein: CASSLVGRMNTEAFF.

The chain is built from TRBV27 and TRBJ2-7; 10 nucleotides agree with TRBD2. The CDR3 sequence is 18 residues long. Germline V gene data show CDR1 as MNHEY and CDR2 as SMNVEV (reference sequence). J gave up 0 bases and V 3 bases, and 11 bases lay outside the gene matches. This chain's CDR3 is CASSLLSPLAGGSYEQYF. CDR3 bases: TGTGCCAGCAGTTTGTTATCCCCCTTAGCGGGAGGCTCCTACGAGCAGTACTTC.